Listed here are 20 T cell receptor beta chains from one sample, sequenced in a study of human T cells and chemical hapten exposure. One entry per CDR3 protein, called by TCRdb with MiXCR from the 5' RACE reads. The table has 110,000 or so distinct CDR3 sequences, 19% seen once. Before extraction, the whole blood was not fractionated, and total RNA was taken from it. Every receptor here comes from a human donor in good health.

This clonotype was detected a few times. The chain combines TRBV5-1 with TRBJ1-5; 8 nucleotides agree with TRBD1. Germline trimming cut 3 bases from V and 5 bases from J; bases unmatched to any gene: 4. The germline gives CDR1 SGHRS, CDR2 YFSETQ. The CDR3 covers 14 residues. The DNA for the CDR3 is TGCGCCAGCAGCTCCTCAGGGGGCGATCAGCCCCAGCATTTT. Amino acid sequence: CASSSSGGDQPQHF.

As for this clonotype: One end of the junction varies from germline; a read error may be responsible. The chain carries TRBV29-1 and TRBJ2-5, with a possible D match to TRBD2 (6 bases). Germline loops: CDR1 SQVTM, CDR2 ANQGSEA. CDR3 length: 13 residues. The CDR3 DNA is TGCAGCGTTGACCCTCTAGCGAGGGAGACCCAGTGCTTC. Amino acids: CSVDPLARETQCF.

This sequence joins TRBV9 and TRBJ2-5, with D unclear. V lost 4 bases to trimming and J lost 4 bases, with 14 bases between them. The CDR3 consists of 14 residues. From germline, CDR1 is SGDLS and CDR2 YYNGEE. For the CDR3, the DNA is TGTGCCAGCAGCTCCCGGGCGCCTGGAGAGACCCAGTACTTC. Translating it yields CASSSRAPGETQYF.

The sample holds a few counts of this clonotype. The rearrangement uses TRBV19 and TRBJ2-7, with D maybe TRBD1 (6 bases). Trimming took off 5 bases at V and 1 base at J, with 12 bases between the two ends. The germline V gene has CDR1 LNHDA and CDR2 SQIVND (reference sequence). CDR3 length: 14 residues. The CDR3 sequence is CASSPQGSSYEQYF. CDR3 bases: TGTGCCAGTAGTCCCCAGGGGTCTTCCTACGAGCAGTACTTC.

This chain connects TRBV20-1 to TRBJ2-7; 7 nucleotides match TRBD2. Germline CDR1 reads DFQATT; CDR2 reads SNEGSKA (reference sequence). V dropped 6 bases and J dropped 3; count of bases not matched to a gene: 8. CDR3 length: 13 amino acids. The CDR3 region has the DNA TGCAGTGCGTACGGGAGGATGAACTACGAGCAGTACTTC. This translates into CSAYGRMNYEQYF.

J is TRBJ2-2 and V is TRBV10-1; D not resolved. The germline V gene has CDR1 WNHNN and CDR2 SYGVQD (reference sequence). This CDR3 contains 14 residues. V lost 2 bases, J lost 3 bases, and 7 bases lay in between. The CDR3 coding sequence is TGCGCCAGCAGTGAGCTGCTGGACACCGGGGAGCTGTTTTTT. This gives the protein CASSELLDTGELFF.

The chain joins TRBV11-2 to TRBJ2-3; D might be TRBD2 (6 bases). The CDR3 covers 13 residues. Germline CDR1 reads SGHAT; CDR2 reads FQNNGV. The ends were cut back, 6 bases at V and 2 bases at J, with 9 bases in the middle. Here the CDR3 reads CASRREDTDTQYF. DNA of the CDR3: TGTGCCAGCAGGAGGGAGGACACAGATACGCAGTATTTT.

This clonotype was counted a few times. V gene TRBV28 combines with J gene TRBJ1-2; possible D gene TRBD1, 5 bases. Per the germline V gene, CDR1 is MDHEN and CDR2 is SYDVKM. This CDR3 contains 12 residues. The CDR3 coding sequence is TGTGCTTTGGGACGTACCGGGAAGGGCTACACCTTC. This translates into CALGRTGKGYTF.

This chain connects TRBV6-4 to TRBJ1-1; no definite D call. The CDR3 has 13 residues. CDR1 MRHNA and CDR2 SNTAGT come from the germline V gene. The V end was cut by 5 bases, the J end by 11 bases, with 18 bases between. CDR3 in DNA: TGTGCCAGCAGTTTTAGACCCGGCGATGGCGCTTTCTTT. This sequence encodes CASSFRPGDGAFF.

The V and J genes are TRBV4-1 and TRBJ2-6; the D gene is possibly TRBD2 (5 bases). The CDR3 is 16 residues long. V shed 1 base and J shed 2 bases, with 9 bases lying between them. Germline loops: CDR1 MGHRA, CDR2 YSYEKL. The chain's CDR3 is CASSQGPGTGANVLTF. CDR3 nucleotide sequence: TGCGCCAGCAGCCAAGGACCCGGGACTGGGGCCAACGTCCTGACTTTC.

The chain links TRBV20-1 to TRBJ2-7; D might be TRBD2 (6 bases). V was shortened by 6 bases and J by 2 bases, with 11 bases between the two germline ends. The CDR3 loop spans 12 amino acids. CDR1 is DFQATT and CDR2 is SNEGSKA in the germline V gene (reference sequence). The CDR3 DNA is TGCAGTGCCCAGTGGGGGGCCTACGAGCAGTACTTC. The encoded protein is CSAQWGAYEQYF.

This clonotype has a handful of counts. The rearrangement links TRBV20-1 to TRBJ1-6; the D gene is possibly TRBD1 (5 bases). The CDR3 contains 13 residues. The germline V gene encodes CDR1 DFQATT and CDR2 SNEGSKA (reference sequence). Trimming removed 1 base from V and 11 bases from J, with 12 bases in between. The CDR3 DNA sequence: TGCAGTGCTAGAGGGGAGGGGAGGACACCCCTCCACTTT. Protein product: CSARGEGRTPLHF.

This chain uses TRBV7-9 with TRBJ2-3, with D unclear. This CDR3 region has 15 residues. Germline V CDR1 and CDR2: SEHNR, FQNEAQ (reference sequence). Trimming removed 2 bases at V and 2 bases at J, with 11 bases between. The CDR3 loop is CASSLIGFDTDTQYF. CDR3 coding DNA: TGTGCCAGCAGCTTAATCGGATTCGACACAGATACGCAGTATTTT.

This clonotype was seen ten or more times. The junction and the germline gene differ at one end; a read error may be behind it. CDR3 protein: CSAGEKPGTPVVF. The CDR3 nucleotides read TGCAGTGCTGGGGAGAAGCCGGGGACCCCGGTTGTCTTC. The V call is TRBV20-1, the J call TRBJ2-5, with D perhaps given as TRBD1 or TRBD2 (5 bases each). Looked up from germline, CDR1 is DFQATT and CDR2 is SNEGSKA (reference sequence). The CDR3 is 13 residues long.

This clonotype was seen a handful of times. The rearrangement uses TRBV28 and TRBJ1-1; 9 bases are shared with TRBD1. The CDR3 is made up of 14 amino acids. The germline gives CDR1 MDHEN, CDR2 SYDVKM. V lost 2 bases and J lost 5; bases outside the gene matches: 3. CDR3 in amino acids: CASSLGQGKTEAFF. In nucleotides, the CDR3 is TGTGCCAGCAGTTTAGGACAGGGGAAAACTGAAGCTTTCTTT.

About this clonotype: One end of the junction varies from germline; a read error may be responsible. This chain connects TRBV14 to TRBJ1-2, with 7 positions matching TRBD1. Germline-derived CDR1 and CDR2 are SGHDN and FVKESK. CDR3 length equals 16 residues. This CDR3 is CASSPQRGHQGYGDTF. CDR3 in DNA: TGTGCCAGCAGCCCTCAGAGGGGGCATCAAGGGTATGGCGACACCTTC.

This clonotype turned up a few times. The germline gene is not matched at one end of the junction; a read error may be the cause. The gene calls are TRBV5-1 and TRBJ1-1; D might be TRBD1 (5 bases). Germline V lookup: CDR1 SGHRS, CDR2 YFSETQ. The CDR3 is made up of 13 amino acids. The CDR3 region is CASSGLQNWDEEF. The CDR3 DNA sequence: TGCGCCAGCAGCGGCCTACAGAACTGGGACGAAGAGTTT.

The rearrangement links TRBV5-1 to TRBJ2-3; D gene uncertain. The CDR3 has 15 amino acids. V lost 9 bases, J lost 1 base, and 18 bases lay in between. CDR1 and CDR2 (germline): SGHRS, YFSETQ. CDR3 nucleotide sequence: TGCGCCACGTCGCCCGGACCGGGCGGCACAGATACGCAGTATTTT. Translated, it gives CATSPGPGGTDTQYF.

This clonotype has a handful of counts. The chain is built from TRBV6-1 and TRBJ2-1, with TRBD2 matching 10 bases. Germline CDR1 MNHNS, CDR2 SASEGT. The CDR3 extends over 13 amino acids. With 7 bases clipped from V and 8 bases from J, the junction kept 5 bases outside the gene matches. The CDR3 bases are TGTGCCAGCAAGACTAGCGGGCTGGATGAGCAGTTCTTC. It codes for CASKTSGLDEQFF.

The chain combines TRBV7-3 with TRBJ2-2; TRBD2 matches at 10 bases. After removal of 1 base from V and 1 base from J, the junction contained 9 bases not matched to a gene. CDR1 is SGHTA, CDR2 FQGTGA, per germline. This CDR3 has 19 residues. CDR3 in DNA: TGTGCCAGCAGCTTAAATAGCGGGAGGACATCTCTGAACACCGGGGAGCTGTTTTTT. Encoded protein: CASSLNSGRTSLNTGELFF.